A selection of T cell receptor beta chains follows, all from one sample in a study of T cell responses to AZD1222 COVID-19 vaccine. Sequencing used immunoSEQ multiplex PCR; TCRdb keeps in-frame clones, though not all of them. The sample lists 150,000 or so clones, 90% occurring once. The sample consisted of peripheral blood, taken 28 days after the second AZD1222 dose. The receptors were gathered from an adult who received the AZD1222 COVID-19 vaccine. The CDR3 runs from the conserved cysteine through the conserved F or W.

J gene | V gene | CDR3 protein
TRBJ2-2 | TRBV11-2 | CASSPPLQGGRRELFF
TRBJ2-3 | TRBV11-2 | CASSPLRGRENTDTQYF
TRBJ1-5 | TRBV30 | CAWSIGQSNQPQHF
TRBJ2-5 | TRBV5-1 | CASRLDTTETQYF
TRBJ2-1 | TRBV11-3 | CASSLDGNSYNEQFF
TRBJ1-3 | TRBV7-9 | CASSFRSPRDGNTIYF
TRBJ2-7 | TRBV6-5 | CASSYNRDRTYEQYF
TRBJ2-7 | TRBV7-2 | CASSFSGQGWYEQYF
TRBJ1-2 | TRBV5-1 | CASSSGVIHRGGNYGYTF
TRBJ2-7 | TRBV6-2/TRBV6-3 | CASSYSRQGYFSYEQYF
TRBJ2-3 | TRBV7-2 | CASSLTGSTDTQYF
TRBJ1-5 | TRBV4-1 | CASSQFTGEPQHF
TRBJ2-7 | TRBV6-5 | CATGAGGTGYEQYF
TRBJ1-1 | TRBV25-1 | CASSDLGGFTEAFF
TRBJ1-6 | TRBV20-1 | CSACGTEGFHYNSPLHF
TRBJ2-7 | TRBV3-1/TRBV3-2 | CASSKEGAAYEQYF
TRBJ1-5 | TRBV19 | CASSPPGHRSWPQHF
TRBJ1-5 | TRBV12-3/TRBV12-4 | CASCGYSNQPQHF
TRBJ2-7 | TRBV23-1 | CASSPQGCEQYF
TRBJ2-2 | TRBV7-3 | CASSSDRGPGELFF
TRBJ2-6 | TRBV7-3 | CASRASGANVLTF
TRBJ2-7 | TRBV4-3 | CASSQEFSNRLRSYEQYF
TRBJ1-2 | TRBV10-3 | CAISEGQGDYGYTF
TRBJ2-7 | TRBV7-2 | CASTGRTREQYF
TRBJ2-3 | TRBV30 | CAWSRRDYTDTQYF
TRBJ1-1 | TRBV9 | CASSPSGTMNTEAFF
TRBJ2-7 | TRBV6-5 | CASSLGTGGRYEQYF
TRBJ2-7 | TRBV6-5 | CASSTGTGEDEQYF
TRBJ1-2 | TRBV5-6 | CASSQTQGPYYGYTF
TRBJ1-6 | TRBV7-6 | CASSLGAAAYNSPLHF
TRBJ1-2 | TRBV6-2/TRBV6-3 | CASSNTPPGQGDGYTF
TRBJ1-2 | TRBV6-6 | CASSSTNYGYTF
TRBJ1-4 | TRBV6-5 | CASSYPGEKLFF
TRBJ1-2 | TRBV19 | CASSILQGPGYTF
TRBJ2-7 | TRBV7-2 | CASSSGLAQEQYF
TRBJ2-3 | TRBV30 | CAWSVGAGSTDTQYF
TRBJ1-3 | TRBV3-1/TRBV3-2 | CASSQLTGGGNTIYF
TRBJ1-1 | TRBV6-5 | CASSYRTGDTEAFF
TRBJ1-4 | TRBV5-4 | CASSLAGLNEKLFF
TRBJ2-3 | TRBV15 | CATSARTSGGAVETDTQYF
TRBJ2-1 | TRBV30 | CAWTTSGTLYNEQFF
TRBJ2-5 | TRBV2 | CASSEPGAVGETQYF
TRBJ2-1 | TRBV7-2 | CASRPLAGVGNEQFF
TRBJ2-7 | TRBV9 | CASSVGGRRDYEQYF
TRBJ2-7 | TRBV6-2/TRBV6-3 | CASSQGPFYEQYF
TRBJ1-3 | TRBV10-3 | CAISGTGHQDTIYF
TRBJ1-2 | TRBV7-8 | CASSRGQQLYGYTF
TRBJ2-5 | TRBV28 | CASSLSDRGETQYF
TRBJ1-6 | TRBV12-3/TRBV12-4 | CASRSNNSPLHF
TRBJ2-5 | TRBV6-2/TRBV6-3 | CASSYSVPGARGETQYF
TRBJ1-2 | TRBV3-1/TRBV3-2 | CASSHNRGSYGYTF